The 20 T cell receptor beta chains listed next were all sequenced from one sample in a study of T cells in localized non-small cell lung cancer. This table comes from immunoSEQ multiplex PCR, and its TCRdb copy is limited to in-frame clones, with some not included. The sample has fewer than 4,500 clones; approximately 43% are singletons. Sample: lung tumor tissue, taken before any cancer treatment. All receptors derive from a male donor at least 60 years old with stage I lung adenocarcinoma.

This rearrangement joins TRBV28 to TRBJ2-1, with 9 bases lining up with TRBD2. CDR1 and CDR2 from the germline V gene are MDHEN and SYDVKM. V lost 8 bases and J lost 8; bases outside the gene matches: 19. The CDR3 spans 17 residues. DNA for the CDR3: TGTGCCAGCTCCATCTTCGATTCTAGCGGGACAGTGGATGAGCAGTTCTTC. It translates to CASSIFDSSGTVDEQFF.

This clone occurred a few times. CDR3 bases: TGTGCCAGCTCACCATCTGGAAGGCCATACGAGCAGTACTTC. Amino acids: CASSPSGRPYEQYF. The chain combines TRBV18 with TRBJ2-7; D unclear. Germline CDR1 is KGHSH and CDR2 is LQKENI. CDR3 length equals 14 residues. V shed 2 bases and J shed 4 bases, with 12 bases lying between them.

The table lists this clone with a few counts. CDR3 nucleotides: TGCAGCGTTGGGGACAGGGCTGGAAACACCATATATTTT. It yields the protein CSVGDRAGNTIYF. The rearrangement joins TRBV29-1 to TRBJ1-3; 9 positions match TRBD1. The CDR3 runs 13 residues. Germline CDR1 and CDR2: SQVTM and ANQGSEA. V was clipped by 4 bases and J by 2 bases; unmatched bases: 0.

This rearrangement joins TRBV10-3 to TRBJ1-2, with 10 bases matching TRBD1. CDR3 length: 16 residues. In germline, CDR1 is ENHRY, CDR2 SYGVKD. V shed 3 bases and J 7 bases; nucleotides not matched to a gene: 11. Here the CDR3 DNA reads TGTGCCATCAGTGAACTAGACAGGGGGCGTCGAAGTGGCTACACCTTC. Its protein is CAISELDRGRRSGYTF.

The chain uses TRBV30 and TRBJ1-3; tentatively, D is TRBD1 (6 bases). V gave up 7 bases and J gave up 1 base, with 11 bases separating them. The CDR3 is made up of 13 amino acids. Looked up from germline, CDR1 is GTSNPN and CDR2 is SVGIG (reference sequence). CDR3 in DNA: TGTGCCTCGCAACAGGGATCTGGAAACACCATATATTTT. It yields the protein CASQQGSGNTIYF.

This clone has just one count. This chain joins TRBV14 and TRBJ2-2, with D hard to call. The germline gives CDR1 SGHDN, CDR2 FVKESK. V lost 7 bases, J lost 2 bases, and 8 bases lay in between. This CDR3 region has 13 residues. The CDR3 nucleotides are TGTGCCAGCAACGCAGATAACACCGGGGAGCTGTTTTTT. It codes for CASNADNTGELFF.

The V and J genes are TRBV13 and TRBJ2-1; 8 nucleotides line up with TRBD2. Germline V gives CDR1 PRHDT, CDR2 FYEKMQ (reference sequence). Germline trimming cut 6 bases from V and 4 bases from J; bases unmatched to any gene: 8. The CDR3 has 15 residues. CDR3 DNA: TGTGCCAGCAGTCAAGGGACTAGAGGGTACAATGAGCAGTTCTTC. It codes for CASSQGTRGYNEQFF.

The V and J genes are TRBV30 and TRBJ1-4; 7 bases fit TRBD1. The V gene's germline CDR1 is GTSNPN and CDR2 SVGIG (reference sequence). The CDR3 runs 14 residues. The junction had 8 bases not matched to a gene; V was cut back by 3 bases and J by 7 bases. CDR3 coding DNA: TGTGCCTGGAGGGAGTCAGGGGGAGGTGAAAAACTGTTTTTT. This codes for CAWRESGGGEKLFF.

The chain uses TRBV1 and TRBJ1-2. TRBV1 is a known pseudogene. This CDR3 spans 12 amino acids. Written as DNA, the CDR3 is TGCGCCAGCAGCCAAGAAAACTATGGCTACACCTTC. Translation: CASSQENYGYTF.

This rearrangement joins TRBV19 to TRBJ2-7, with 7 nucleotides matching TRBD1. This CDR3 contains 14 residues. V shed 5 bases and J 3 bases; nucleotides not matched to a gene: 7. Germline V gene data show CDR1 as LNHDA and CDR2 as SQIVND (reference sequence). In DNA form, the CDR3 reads TGTGCCAGTAGTTCGACAGGGCCCAACTACGAGCAGTACTTC. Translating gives CASSSTGPNYEQYF.

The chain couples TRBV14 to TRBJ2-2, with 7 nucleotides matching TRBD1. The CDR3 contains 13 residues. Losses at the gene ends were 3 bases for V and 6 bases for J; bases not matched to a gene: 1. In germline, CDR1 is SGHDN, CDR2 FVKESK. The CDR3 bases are TGTGCCAGCAGCCACCAGGGGGCCGGGGAGCTGTTTTTT. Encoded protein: CASSHQGAGELFF. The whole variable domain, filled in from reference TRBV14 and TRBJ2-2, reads EAGVTQFPSHSVIEKGQTVTLRCDPISGHDNLYWYRRVMGKEIKFLLHFVKESKQDESGMPNNRFLAERTGGTYSTLKVQPAELEDSGVYFCASSHQGAGELFFGEGSRLTVL.

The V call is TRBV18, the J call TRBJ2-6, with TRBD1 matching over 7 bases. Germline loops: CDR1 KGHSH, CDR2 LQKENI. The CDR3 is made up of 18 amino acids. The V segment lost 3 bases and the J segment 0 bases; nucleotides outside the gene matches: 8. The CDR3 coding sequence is TGTGCCAGCTCACCGCCGGGACAGACTTTCTCTGGGGCCAACGTCCTGACTTTC. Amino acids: CASSPPGQTFSGANVLTF.

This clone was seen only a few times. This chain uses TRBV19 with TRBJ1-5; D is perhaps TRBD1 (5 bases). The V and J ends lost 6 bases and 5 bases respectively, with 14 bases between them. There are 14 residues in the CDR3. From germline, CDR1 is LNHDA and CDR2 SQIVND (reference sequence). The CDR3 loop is CASSGDFGDQPQHF. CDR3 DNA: TGTGCCAGTAGCGGGGACTTTGGGGATCAGCCCCAGCATTTT.

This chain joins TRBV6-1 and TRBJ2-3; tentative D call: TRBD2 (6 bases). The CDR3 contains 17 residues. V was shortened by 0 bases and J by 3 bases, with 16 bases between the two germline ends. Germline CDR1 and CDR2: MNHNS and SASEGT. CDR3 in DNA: TGTGCCAGCAGTGAAGCGCAGCCCCAGGAGGGTACAGATACGCAGTATTTT. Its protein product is CASSEAQPQEGTDTQYF.

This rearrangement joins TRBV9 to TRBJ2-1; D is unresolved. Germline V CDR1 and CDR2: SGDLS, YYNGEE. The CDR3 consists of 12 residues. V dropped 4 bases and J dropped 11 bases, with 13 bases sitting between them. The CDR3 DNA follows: TGTGCCAGCAGCCAGGTGGAGATGCAGCAGTTCTTC. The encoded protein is CASSQVEMQQFF.

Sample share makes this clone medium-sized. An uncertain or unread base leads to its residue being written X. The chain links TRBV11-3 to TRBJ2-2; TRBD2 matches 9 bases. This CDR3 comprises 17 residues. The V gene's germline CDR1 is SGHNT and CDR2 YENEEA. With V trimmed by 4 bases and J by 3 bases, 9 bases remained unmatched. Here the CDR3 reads CASSSLPGLAXTGELFF. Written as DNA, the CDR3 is TGTGCCAGCAGCTCCTTACCCGGACTAGCGRACACCGGGGAGCTGTTTTTT.

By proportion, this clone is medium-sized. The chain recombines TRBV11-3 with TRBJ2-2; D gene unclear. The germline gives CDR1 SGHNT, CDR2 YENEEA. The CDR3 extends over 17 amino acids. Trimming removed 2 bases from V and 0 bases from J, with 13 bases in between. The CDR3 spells CASSLMDVSSNTGELFF. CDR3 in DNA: TGTGCCAGCAGCTTAATGGACGTCTCCTCGAACACCGGGGAGCTGTTTTTT.

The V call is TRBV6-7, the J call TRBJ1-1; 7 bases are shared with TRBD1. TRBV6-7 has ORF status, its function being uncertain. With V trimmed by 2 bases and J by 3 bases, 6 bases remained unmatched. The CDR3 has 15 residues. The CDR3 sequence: CASSYTTGEDTEAFF. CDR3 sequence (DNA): TGTGCCAGCAGTTACACCACAGGGGAGGACACTGAAGCTTTCTTT.

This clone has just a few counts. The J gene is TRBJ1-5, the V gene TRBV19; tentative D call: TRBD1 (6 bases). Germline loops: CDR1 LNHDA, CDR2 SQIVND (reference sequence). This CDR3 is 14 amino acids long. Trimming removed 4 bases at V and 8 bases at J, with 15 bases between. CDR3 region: CASSNRAPPEPQHF. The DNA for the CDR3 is TGTGCCAGTAGTAACAGGGCACCCCCGGAGCCCCAGCATTTT. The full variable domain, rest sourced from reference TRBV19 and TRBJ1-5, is DGGITQSPKYLFRKEGQNVTLSCEQNLNHDAMYWYRQDPGQGLRLIYYSQIVNDFQKGDIAEGYSVSREKKESFPLTVTSAQKNPTAFYLCASSNRAPPEPQHFGDGTRLSIL.

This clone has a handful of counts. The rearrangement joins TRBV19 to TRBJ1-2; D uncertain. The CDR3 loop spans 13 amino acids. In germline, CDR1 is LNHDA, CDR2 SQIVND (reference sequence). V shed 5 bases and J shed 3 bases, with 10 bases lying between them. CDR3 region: CASSAPPHYGYTF. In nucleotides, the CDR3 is TGTGCCAGTAGTGCCCCCCCCCACTATGGCTACACCTTC.